This T cell receptor beta chain derives from a study of T cell responses to AZD1222 COVID-19 vaccine. The study, taken as a whole, reports: Donor demographics were predominantly white British with a female majority; clonal diversity may be underestimated. Reportedly, close to half of spike-specific TCRs are directed against unmutated variant regions.

As for this clone: What it binds is not known.

The data were produced by immunoSEQ multiplex PCR, yet TCRdb's version contains in-frame clones alone and is incomplete. The table includes 210,000 or so clones, 90% to 95% detected once. This CDR3 contains 15 residues. The V gene's germline CDR1 is SGHNT and CDR2 YYREEE (reference sequence). Trimming pared 2 bases from V and 3 bases from J, leaving 11 bases between. The input for sequencing was peripheral blood, taken on day 0 of MenACWY control vaccination. The J gene is TRBJ1-4, the V gene TRBV5-4; D gene ambiguous. The source is an adult in good health. CDR3 region: CASSLLSGPNEKLFF. The CDR3, as DNA: TGTGCCAGCAGCTTATTATCGGGTCCTAATGAAAAACTGTTTTTT.